The 17 T cell receptor beta chains presented below share a single source sample, sequenced in a study of blood T cells in healthy people across ages. With a J-beta primer mix and a sample-barcoded 5' primer, a second PCR ran roughly 6 to 12 cycles. TCRdb processed the 5' RACE reads anew with MiXCR; each CDR3 protein has one entry. The sample holds 870,000 or so distinct CDR3 sequences, 29% seen once. Sequenced: blood. Receptors originate from a woman older than 75 in good health.

To note about this clonotype: This may come from a read error, since a much larger clone is one base off. The conserved phenylalanine or tryptophan is not found at the CDR3 terminus, so this likely reflects a read error. V gene TRBV15 combines with J gene TRBJ2-1; TRBD2 matches at 7 bases. The CDR3 is made up of 15 amino acids. V trimming: 0 bases; J trimming: 7 bases; junction bases outside the gene matches: 6. Looked up from germline, CDR1 is LNHNV and CDR2 is YYDKDF (reference sequence). CDR3 sequence reads: CATSREGGGKNEQFV. DNA of the CDR3: TGTGCCACCAGCAGAGAGGGGGGGGGTAAGAATGAGCAGTTCGTC.

This clonotype was found a few times. The rearrangement uses TRBV7-9 and TRBJ1-1; no firm D call. Between the trimmed V and J ends, which lost 0 bases and 7 bases, there was a span of 3 bases. Germline-derived CDR1 and CDR2 are SEHNR and FQNEAQ (reference sequence). This CDR3 region has 11 residues. The CDR3 reads CASSLANEAFF. In nucleotides, the CDR3 is TGTGCCAGCAGCTTAGCGAATGAAGCTTTCTTT.

This chain joins TRBV6-6 and TRBJ1-4; D not resolved. This CDR3 is built from 14 residues. The V gene lost 6 bases and the J gene lost 6 bases, with 14 bases spanning the gap. The germline gives CDR1 MNHNY, CDR2 SVGAGI (reference sequence). CDR3 DNA sequence: TGTGCCAGCAGCCGGCGGGTCCAAGATGAAAAACTGTTTTTT. The encoded protein is CASSRRVQDEKLFF.

Concerning this clonotype itself: At one boundary the junction diverges from the germline segment, which might be a read error. V usage is TRBV12-3 or TRBV12-4 and J usage is TRBJ2-5, with D perhaps TRBD1 or TRBD2 (6 bases each). This CDR3 region has 14 residues. The CDR3 here is CVSSLALGGTEQYF. The CDR3 DNA reads as TGTGTCAGCAGTTTAGCGCTGGGGGGCACTGAGCAGTACTTC.

CDR3 protein: CASSLWTASMNTEAFF. CDR3 bases: TGCGCCAGCAGCTTGTGGACAGCCAGTATGAACACTGAAGCTTTCTTT. J is TRBJ1-1 and V is TRBV5-1, with D maybe TRBD1 (6 bases). The CDR3 contains 16 residues. CDR1 is SGHRS and CDR2 is YFSETQ in the germline V gene. Trimming removed 1 base at V and 0 bases at J, with 13 bases between.

This clonotype was observed many times. The rearrangement links TRBV20-1 to TRBJ2-5; D remains ambiguous. The germline V gene encodes CDR1 DFQATT and CDR2 SNEGSKA (reference sequence). V gave up 0 bases and J gave up 2 bases, with 7 bases separating them. This CDR3 contains 13 residues. The CDR3 sequence: CSARDHSQETQYF. CDR3 nucleotides: TGCAGTGCTAGAGATCATTCACAAGAGACCCAGTACTTC.

On this clonotype: Possible read error: a much larger clone is one base away. The V and J genes are TRBV5-6 and TRBJ2-4; perhaps TRBD2 as D (6 bases). From germline, CDR1 is SGHDT and CDR2 YYEEEE. The CDR3 runs to 17 residues. The CDR3 DNA is TGTGCCAGCAGCGTATTTTTTTCGGGGCGGGGCAAAAGCATTCAGTACTTC. Translating it yields CASSVFFSGRGKSIQYF.

This clonotype was counted many times. The chain recombines TRBV7-9 with TRBJ2-1; D possibly matches TRBD1 or TRBD2 (5 bases each). V lost 6 bases and J lost 1, with 13 bases in between. The CDR3 loop spans 15 amino acids. Germline lookup yields CDR1 SEHNR and CDR2 FQNEAQ (reference sequence). DNA of the CDR3: TGTGCCAGCAGAGCCGGGACGGCTTCCTACAATGAGCAGTTCTTC. This encodes CASRAGTASYNEQFF.

This clonotype was seen just once. The chain employs TRBV30 and TRBJ2-1; 9 bases agree with TRBD2. V lost 4 bases and J lost 6; bases outside the gene matches: 7. The CDR3 spans 14 residues. Germline loops: CDR1 GTSNPN, CDR2 SVGIG (reference sequence). The CDR3 bases are TGTGCCTGGATACGAGCGGGGGGTTCCAATGAGCAGTTCTTC. It encodes CAWIRAGGSNEQFF.

Concerning this clonotype itself: It may be a read error: a sequence one base away is much more abundant. The V and J genes are TRBV7-2 and TRBJ1-6; a possible D gene is TRBD1 (5 bases). This CDR3 comprises 13 residues. Germline CDR1 and CDR2: SGHTA and FQGNSA. This CDR3 reads CASSYTGNSPPHF. In nucleotides, the CDR3 is TGTGCCAGCAGCTACACAGGAAATTCACCCCCCCACTTT.

This clonotype has ten or more counts. The V gene is TRBV25-1, the J gene TRBJ2-1; maybe TRBD1 (5 bases). Germline-derived CDR1 and CDR2 are MGHDK and SYGVNS. The CDR3 spans 15 residues. The V gene lost 4 bases and the J gene lost 4 bases, with 14 bases spanning the gap. The CDR3 bases are TGTGCCAGCAGTGGAGGTGCAGGGAATTACAATGAGCAGTTCTTC. This gives the protein CASSGGAGNYNEQFF.

This clonotype was observed many times. This sequence joins TRBV7-2 and TRBJ2-7, with 15 nucleotides matching TRBD2. This CDR3 is built from 16 residues. Germline CDR1 is SGHTA and CDR2 is FQGNSA. V dropped 4 bases and J dropped 4; count of bases not matched to a gene: 5. The CDR3: CASSWGLAGGGYEQYF. DNA for the CDR3: TGTGCCAGCAGCTGGGGACTAGCGGGGGGAGGGTACGAGCAGTACTTC.

The table lists this clonotype with a few counts. This rearrangement joins TRBV14 to TRBJ1-2; D gene unclear. Between the trimmed V and J ends, which lost 4 bases and 7 bases, there was a span of 13 bases. Germline V lookup: CDR1 SGHDN, CDR2 FVKESK. The CDR3 consists of 13 residues. The CDR3 nucleotides read TGTGCCAGCAGCCCCTCGGGCGCGGGTGGCTACACCTTC. Translation: CASSPSGAGGYTF.

The gene calls are TRBV5-6 and TRBJ1-3, with 7 bases aligning to TRBD1. The germline V gene encodes CDR1 SGHDT and CDR2 YYEEEE. Trimming took 2 bases from V and 2 from J; bases not matched to a gene: 7. This CDR3 spans 16 amino acids. The CDR3 region is CASSFYRGTAGNTIYF. CDR3 sequence (DNA): TGTGCCAGCAGCTTCTACCGCGGGACAGCTGGAAACACCATATATTTT.

Of note for this clonotype: At one end, the junction sequence differs from germline, possibly due to a read error. The DNA of the CDR3 is TGTGCCAGCAGTTACTCAAGCTCCTACGGGCAGTACTTC. Residues: CASSYSSSYGQYF. V is TRBV6-2 or TRBV6-3 and J is TRBJ2-7; no reliable D call. Germline CDR1 and CDR2: MNHEY and SVGEGT. This CDR3 region has 13 residues.

A word on this clonotype: Given a much more abundant clone one base away, this may be a read error. V and J are TRBV12-3 or TRBV12-4 and TRBJ1-5; possible D gene TRBD1, 5 bases. V lost 5 bases, J lost 10 bases, and 9 bases lay in between. CDR3 size: 11 residues. CDR3 in amino acids: CASSEGIPQHF. CDR3 sequence (DNA): TGTGCCAGCAGTGAGGGGATCCCCCAGCATTTT.

About this clonotype: This clone may be a read error of a much larger clone one base away. The chain recombines TRBV2 with TRBJ2-5; D gene unclear. The CDR3 is 15 amino acids. Looked up from germline, CDR1 is SNHLY and CDR2 is FYNNEI. The V gene lost 3 bases and the J gene lost 11 bases, with 22 bases spanning the gap. The CDR3 sequence is CASSDRLDVHNEQYF. As DNA, the CDR3 is TGTGCCAGCAGTGACAGGCTAGACGTGCACAATGAGCAGTACTTC.